The 21 T cell receptor beta chains presented below share a single source sample, sequenced in a study of T cell responses to AZD1222 COVID-19 vaccine. Some clones are missing from TCRdb's copy, which holds only in-frame ones; the method was immunoSEQ multiplex PCR. This sample carries about 88,000 clones, around 90% of them seen once, and the ten largest clones take around 5%. Sequences were derived from peripheral blood, sampled 28 days after the second AZD1222 dose. The source is an adult who received the AZD1222 COVID-19 vaccine.

The V call is TRBV13, the J call TRBJ1-1; perhaps TRBD1 as D (6 bases). The V end was cut by 3 bases, the J end by 3 bases, with 11 bases between. The CDR3 loop spans 14 amino acids. Germline loops: CDR1 PRHDT, CDR2 FYEKMQ (reference sequence). CDR3 loop: CASSFRGGYTEAFF. DNA of the CDR3: TGTGCCAGCAGCTTTAGGGGGGGCTACACTGAAGCTTTCTTT.

The chain has TRBV9 and TRBJ2-2; the D is unclear. In germline, CDR1 is SGDLS, CDR2 YYNGEE. With 1 base removed from V and 0 bases from J, the gap between germline ends came to 10 bases. This CDR3 contains 16 residues. The CDR3 DNA follows: TGTGCCAGCAGCGTAAATTCCAGAACGAACACCGGGGAGCTGTTTTTT. As protein: CASSVNSRTNTGELFF.

This clone was recorded only once. The chain is built from TRBV6-6 and TRBJ1-5, with D possibly TRBD1 on 6 matching bases. Per the germline V gene, CDR1 is MNHNY and CDR2 is SVGAGI (reference sequence). V was shortened by 7 bases and J by 5 bases, with 12 bases between the two germline ends. The CDR3 is 13 residues long. This CDR3 is CASTQGGYQPQHF. CDR3 in DNA: TGTGCCAGCACACAGGGAGGCTATCAGCCCCAGCATTTT.

This chain joins TRBV11-2 and TRBJ2-7; 9 bases are shared with TRBD2. The CDR3 extends over 13 amino acids. With V trimmed by 5 bases and J by 7 bases, 6 bases remained unmatched. Germline-derived CDR1 and CDR2 are SGHAT and FQNNGV. The CDR3 region is CASSNVLAGEQYF. The CDR3 coding sequence is TGTGCCAGCAGCAACGTACTAGCGGGTGAGCAGTACTTC.

The chain combines TRBV11-1 with TRBJ1-2, with a possible D match to TRBD1 (6 bases). V lost 5 bases and J lost 4, with 14 bases in between. This CDR3 is built from 14 residues. From germline, CDR1 is SGHAT and CDR2 FQDESV (reference sequence). The CDR3 DNA follows: TGTGCCAGCAGCACATCTCGACAGGCCTATGGCTACACCTTC. This gives the protein CASSTSRQAYGYTF.

J is TRBJ2-6 and V is TRBV7-9, with no clear D. The CDR3 runs 14 residues. Trimming pared 4 bases from V and 7 bases from J, leaving 11 bases between. Germline-derived CDR1 and CDR2 are SEHNR and FQNEAQ (reference sequence). CDR3 amino acids: CASSSLALANVLTF. DNA for the CDR3: TGTGCCAGCAGCTCACTCGCTCTTGCCAACGTCCTGACTTTC. Supplemented by reference TRBV7-9 and TRBJ2-6, the full variable domain reads DTGVSQNPRHKITKRGQNVTFRCDPISEHNRLYWYRQTLGQGPEFLTYFQNEAQLEKSRLLSDRFSAERPKGSFSTLEIQRTEQGDSAMYLCASSSLALANVLTFGAGSRLTVL.

As to this clone: This sample includes further DNA sequences coding for the same CDR3. The V gene is TRBV18, the J gene TRBJ2-1, with D perhaps TRBD1 or TRBD2 (5 bases each). CDR1 KGHSH and CDR2 LQKENI come from the germline V gene. Trimming shortened V by 3 bases and J by 0 bases, and 9 bases separated the two germline ends. The CDR3 contains 15 residues. The CDR3: CASSPPGASYNEQFF. CDR3 bases: TGTGCCAGCTCACCCCCCGGGGCCTCCTACAATGAGCAGTTCTTC.

The chain joins TRBV2 to TRBJ2-5, with TRBD1 as a possible D gene (5 bases). From germline, CDR1 is SNHLY and CDR2 FYNNEI. The CDR3 is 14 residues long. Trimming pared 6 bases from V and 3 bases from J, leaving 14 bases between. The CDR3 protein is CASRATETKETQYF. CDR3 in DNA: TGTGCCAGCAGGGCGACAGAGACCAAAGAGACCCAGTACTTC.

The chain employs TRBV16 and TRBJ1-3; 9 bases are shared with TRBD1. Germline V gene data show CDR1 as KGHSY and CDR2 as FQNENV. V gave up 2 bases and J gave up 4 bases; unmatched junction bases: 3. This CDR3 is 15 amino acids long. CDR3 bases: TGTGCCAGCAGCCAAACCGGGACAGGGGGAAACACCATATATTTT. This encodes CASSQTGTGGNTIYF.

The V gene is TRBV4-2, the J gene TRBJ1-4; perhaps TRBD1 as D (6 bases). V lost 0 bases and J lost 6, with 11 bases in between. This CDR3 has 15 amino acids. From germline, CDR1 is LGHNA and CDR2 YNFKEQ. The DNA for the CDR3 is TGTGCCAGCAGCCAAGAAACTGGGGGCGATGAAAAACTGTTTTTT. Translation: CASSQETGGDEKLFF.

V usage is TRBV27 and J usage is TRBJ2-7; D remains ambiguous. V gave up 6 bases and J gave up 0 bases, with 15 bases separating them. This CDR3 region has 15 residues. Germline CDR1 and CDR2: MNHEY and SMNVEV (reference sequence). In DNA form, the CDR3 reads TGTGCCAGCAGCCCTAAAGGTTCCAGCTCCTACGAGCAGTACTTC. Amino acid sequence: CASSPKGSSSYEQYF.

The chain combines TRBV6-2 or TRBV6-3 with TRBJ1-2; 7 nucleotides line up with TRBD1. The CDR3 consists of 14 residues. In germline, CDR1 is MNHEY, CDR2 SVGEGT. V was clipped by 8 bases and J by 7 bases; unmatched bases: 13. Written as DNA, the CDR3 is TGTGCCAGCCGCCGAACTGAGGGGGCCTCTGGCTACACCTTC. Translating gives CASRRTEGASGYTF.

V and J are TRBV4-1 and TRBJ1-5; no clear D. V was pared by 1 base and J by 0 bases, with 4 bases between. The CDR3 runs 14 residues. Looked up from germline, CDR1 is MGHRA and CDR2 is YSYEKL. Here the CDR3 DNA reads TGCGCCAGCAGCCAAGGAGATAGCAATCAGCCCCAGCATTTT. Protein: CASSQGDSNQPQHF.

This rearrangement joins TRBV14 to TRBJ1-6; D remains unclear. The CDR3 contains 13 residues. V was clipped by 1 base and J by 7 bases, with 5 bases between them. CDR1 SGHDN and CDR2 FVKESK come from the germline V gene. The CDR3 region is CASSQGTNSPLHF. CDR3 nucleotides: TGTGCCAGCAGCCAAGGCACCAATTCACCCCTCCACTTT. Full variable domain (missing parts from reference TRBV14 and TRBJ1-6): EAGVTQFPSHSVIEKGQTVTLRCDPISGHDNLYWYRRVMGKEIKFLLHFVKESKQDESGMPNNRFLAERTGGTYSTLKVQPAELEDSGVYFCASSQGTNSPLHFGNGTRLTVT.

The genes are TRBV11-2 and TRBJ2-7, with TRBD1 identical over 8 bases. Germline CDR1 and CDR2: SGHAT and FQNNGV. V was pared by 2 bases and J by 1 base, with 4 bases of the junction left unmatched. The CDR3 is made up of 15 amino acids. The CDR3 region is CASSLFTGGSYEQYF. The CDR3 DNA follows: TGTGCCAGCAGCTTATTTACAGGGGGATCCTACGAGCAGTACTTC.

The chain is built from TRBV30 and TRBJ2-3, with TRBD2 matching over 13 bases. This CDR3 spans 16 amino acids. Germline assignment: CDR1 GTSNPN and CDR2 SVGIG (reference sequence). Unmatched junction bases numbered 6, after V lost 5 bases and J lost 1 base. This chain's CDR3 is CAWLTGLAGGTDTQYF. The CDR3 nucleotides are TGTGCCTGGCTGACCGGACTAGCGGGGGGCACAGATACGCAGTATTTT. The full variable domain, completed using reference TRBV30 and TRBJ2-3, is SQTIHQWPATLVQPVGSPLSLECTVEGTSNPNLYWYRQAAGRGLQLLFYSVGIGQISSEVPQNLSASRPQDRQFILSSKKLLLSDSGFYLCAWLTGLAGGTDTQYFGPGTRLTVL.

The genes are TRBV14 and TRBJ1-1; D remains ambiguous. Germline CDR1 reads SGHDN; CDR2 reads FVKESK. The V and J ends lost 9 bases and 7 bases respectively, with 9 bases between them. The CDR3 is 10 amino acids. The CDR3 region is CASANGEAFF. In DNA form, the CDR3 reads TGTGCCAGTGCAAACGGTGAAGCTTTCTTT.

The V gene is TRBV10-1, the J gene TRBJ1-2, with a tentative D call TRBD1 (6 bases). The CDR3 sequence is 13 residues long. With 6 bases removed from V and 4 bases from J, the gap between germline ends came to 12 bases. Per the germline V gene, CDR1 is WNHNN and CDR2 is SYGVQD (reference sequence). The CDR3 loop is CASSPGQSYGYTF. DNA of the CDR3: TGCGCCAGCAGCCCGGGACAATCCTATGGCTACACCTTC.

CDR3 in amino acids: CASSPGTGRETQYF. CDR3 in DNA: TGCGCCAGCAGCCCCGGGACAGGGAGAGAGACCCAGTACTTC. The V call is TRBV5-1, the J call TRBJ2-5; 9 bases map to TRBD1. Germline V gives CDR1 SGHRS, CDR2 YFSETQ. The CDR3 has 14 residues. Trimming cost V 4 bases and J 4 bases; bases outside gene matches: 5.

V gene TRBV10-1 combines with J gene TRBJ1-1; D is uncertain. The ends were cut back, 6 bases at V and 2 bases at J, with 7 bases in the middle. The CDR3 contains 12 residues. Looked up from germline, CDR1 is WNHNN and CDR2 is SYGVQD (reference sequence). As DNA, the CDR3 is TGCGCCAGCAGCCCCGGTAACACTGAAGCTTTCTTT. This codes for CASSPGNTEAFF.

The chain has TRBV27 and TRBJ2-3; D unresolved. Germline V CDR1 and CDR2: MNHEY, SMNVEV (reference sequence). Trimming left V 5 bases short and J 3 bases short, with 9 bases between. The CDR3 totals 13 residues. The DNA of the CDR3 is TGTGCCAGCAGTCGATCTAGTACAGATACGCAGTATTTT. This codes for CASSRSSTDTQYF.